Listed here are 30 T cell receptor beta chains from one sample, sequenced in a study of cytomegalovirus exposure and HLA in healthy donors. The study ran its PCR with 60 Vbeta and 13 Jbeta primers. The protocol was immunoSEQ multiplex PCR, while the TCRdb copy is restricted to in-frame clones and leaves out a portion. The repertoire holds roughly 100,000 clones, around 15% seen once, with around 0.83% in the top ten. The sample comprised PBMCs. These receptors originate from a female donor in good health and CMV-seronegative.

The chain employs TRBV9 and TRBJ2-7; 9 nucleotides align to TRBD1. Germline V CDR1 and CDR2: SGDLS, YYNGEE. J lost 5 bases, V lost 3 bases, and 6 bases had no gene match. This CDR3 has 14 residues. CDR3 DNA: TGTGCCAGCAGCGGAGGGACAGGGCGCGACGAGCAGTACTTC. Translation: CASSGGTGRDEQYF.

V gene TRBV6-5 combines with J gene TRBJ1-1, with D uncertain. The V end lost 5 bases, the J end lost 1 base, and 11 bases lay between the germline ends. Germline V gene lookup returns CDR1 MNHEY and CDR2 SVGAGI. The CDR3 loop spans 14 amino acids. The CDR3 here is CASSHGGPNTEAFF. DNA of the CDR3: TGTGCCAGCAGTCACGGAGGTCCGAACACTGAAGCTTTCTTT.

This clone was counted only a few times. The J gene is TRBJ1-1, the V gene TRBV19, with D perhaps TRBD1 (5 bases). CDR1 and CDR2 (germline): LNHDA, SQIVND (reference sequence). Trimming removed 3 bases from V and 5 bases from J, with 13 bases in between. The CDR3 has 14 residues. The CDR3 is CASSMGQVGTEAFF. The CDR3 DNA sequence: TGTGCCAGTAGTATGGGGCAGGTTGGGACTGAAGCTTTCTTT.

This clone has more than one count but fewer than ten. The genes are TRBV5-1 and TRBJ1-1; D is perhaps TRBD1 (6 bases). Trimming pared 2 bases from V and 1 base from J, leaving 12 bases between. This CDR3 is 15 amino acids long. Germline CDR1 SGHRS, CDR2 YFSETQ. DNA of the CDR3: TGCGCCAGCAGCTTTGGTCAGGGGTGGAACACTGAAGCTTTCTTT. Translated: CASSFGQGWNTEAFF.

This clone was detected a few times. The chain links TRBV4-1 to TRBJ2-7, with D perhaps matching TRBD2 (6 bases). V lost 1 base to trimming and J lost 3 bases, with 10 bases between them. Germline V gene sequence: CDR1 MGHRA, CDR2 YSYEKL. The CDR3 consists of 14 residues. The CDR3 is CASSQGVGGYEQYF. CDR3 nucleotide sequence: TGCGCCAGCAGCCAAGGGGTCGGGGGCTACGAGCAGTACTTC.

The V call is TRBV28, the J call TRBJ2-5; possible D gene TRBD1, 8 bases. Germline lookup yields CDR1 MDHEN and CDR2 SYDVKM. The CDR3 has 18 residues. V gave up 4 bases and J gave up 5 bases, with 26 bases separating them. CDR3 in amino acids: CASSSTPWTGRGGETQYF. CDR3 nucleotides: TGTGCCAGCAGTTCCACCCCTTGGACAGGGAGGGGGGGGGAGACCCAGTACTTC.

Only a few counts were recorded for this clone. The chain has TRBV5-6 and TRBJ1-3, with TRBD1 as a possible D gene (5 bases). CDR1 and CDR2 from the germline V gene are SGHDT and YYEEEE. The CDR3 runs 16 residues. Trimming removed 4 bases from V and 4 bases from J, with 18 bases in between. In DNA, the CDR3 is TGTGCCAGCAGCAACCCCCGCGGGGCTGAGGGAAACACCATATATTTT. Encoded protein: CASSNPRGAEGNTIYF.

This clone has only a few counts. The junction and the germline gene differ at one end; a read error may be behind it. The rearrangement uses TRBV30 and TRBJ1-5; possibly TRBD1 for D (5 bases). Germline V gene sequence: CDR1 GTSNPN, CDR2 SVGIG (reference sequence). The CDR3 covers 13 residues. The DNA of the CDR3 is TGTGCCTGGAGTTCGAAGGGGAATCAGCCCCAGAATTTT. Translated: CAWSSKGNQPQNF.

This clone was counted only a few times. The chain links TRBV4-3 to TRBJ2-7, with 7 bases matching TRBD1. CDR1 is LGHNA, CDR2 YSLEER, per germline. V trimming: 0 bases; J trimming: 0 bases; junction bases outside the gene matches: 5. This CDR3 contains 16 residues. DNA for the CDR3: TGCGCCAGCAGCCAAGAAGACAGGGTGAACTCCTACGAGCAGTACTTC. Amino acids: CASSQEDRVNSYEQYF.

There are a few counts of this clone. The rearrangement joins TRBV13 to TRBJ1-6; D perhaps matches TRBD1 (5 bases). There are 16 residues in the CDR3. The V gene lost 5 bases and the J gene lost 6 bases, with 17 bases spanning the gap. The germline CDR1 and CDR2 sequences are PRHDT and FYEKMQ (reference sequence). The CDR3 DNA is TGTGCCAGCAGCAATCGGGGGTCGGAGGGTAATTCACCCCTCCACTTT. This encodes CASSNRGSEGNSPLHF.

CDR3 residues: CASSVGMDYEAFF. The CDR3 DNA reads TGTGCCAGCAGCGTAGGAATGGACTATGAAGCTTTCTTT. The chain has TRBV9 and TRBJ1-1, with D uncertain. The germline V gene has CDR1 SGDLS and CDR2 YYNGEE. This CDR3 spans 13 amino acids. The V end was cut by 0 bases, the J end by 7 bases, with 10 bases between.

This sequence joins TRBV6-5 and TRBJ2-7; 7 positions agree with TRBD2. This CDR3 has 15 residues. Trimming removed 0 bases from V and 2 bases from J; junction bases left unmatched: 4. Germline V gene lookup returns CDR1 MNHEY and CDR2 SVGAGI. The CDR3 nucleotides are TGTGCCAGCAGTTACTCCGCTAGCGGAGCCTACGAGCAGTACTTC. Its translation is CASSYSASGAYEQYF.

This clone came up a few times. The V and J genes are TRBV6-5 and TRBJ1-1; perhaps TRBD1 as D (6 bases). The CDR3 length is 15 residues. Per germline, CDR1 MNHEY and CDR2 SVGAGI. Trimming cost V 5 bases and J 4 bases, with 17 bases left between them. The CDR3 DNA reads as TGTGCCAGCAGTCCGACAACAGGGTACAGCACTGAAGCTTTCTTT. Translating gives CASSPTTGYSTEAFF.

This sequence joins TRBV9 and TRBJ2-3; 12 positions match TRBD2. V dropped 4 bases and J dropped 4; count of bases not matched to a gene: 7. This CDR3 region has 16 residues. CDR1 SGDLS and CDR2 YYNGEE come from the germline V gene. Written as DNA, the CDR3 is TGTGCCAGCAGCCCCCGACTAGCGGGAGTGGCAGATACGCAGTATTTT. This encodes CASSPRLAGVADTQYF.

The rearrangement links TRBV5-5 to TRBJ2-5; 8 bases are shared with TRBD2. Germline loops: CDR1 SGHKS, CDR2 YYEKEE (reference sequence). Unmatched junction bases numbered 15, after V lost 5 bases and J lost 3 bases. The CDR3 length is 17 residues. The DNA of the CDR3 is TGTGCCAGCAGAACTTCACCGGCCGGGACTAGGAAAGAGACCCAGTACTTC. Translated, it gives CASRTSPAGTRKETQYF.

This rearrangement joins TRBV5-1 to TRBJ2-1; TRBD2 matches 11 bases. Per the germline V gene, CDR1 is SGHRS and CDR2 is YFSETQ. The CDR3 sequence is 15 residues long. J lost 2 bases, V lost 4 bases, and 2 bases had no gene match. CDR3 in amino acids: CASSNSGGAYNEQFF. Written as DNA, the CDR3 is TGCGCCAGCAGCAATAGCGGGGGGGCCTACAATGAGCAGTTCTTC.

The chain combines TRBV2 with TRBJ1-1; possibly TRBD1 for D (6 bases). Between the trimmed V and J ends, which lost 5 bases and 1 base, there was a span of 11 bases. CDR3 size: 14 residues. Germline assignment: CDR1 SNHLY and CDR2 FYNNEI. CDR3 loop: CASSPGTRNTEAFF. The CDR3 coding sequence is TGTGCCAGCAGTCCCGGGACAAGGAACACTGAAGCTTTCTTT.

The chain joins TRBV7-9 to TRBJ2-3; the match to TRBD1 covers 7 bases. V lost 5 bases and J lost 5; bases outside the gene matches: 4. Germline V CDR1 and CDR2: SEHNR, FQNEAQ (reference sequence). The CDR3 contains 13 residues. CDR3 coding DNA: TGTGCCAGCAGCAGGGGGCGAGAAGATACGCAGTATTTT. It specifies CASSRGREDTQYF.

The V call is TRBV10-3, the J call TRBJ2-3; TRBD1 aligns across 8 bases. V dropped 3 bases and J dropped 1; count of bases not matched to a gene: 6. Looked up from germline, CDR1 is ENHRY and CDR2 is SYGVKD. The CDR3 is 16 amino acids. CDR3 in DNA: TGTGCCATCAGTGACAACCGGGACAGGCGCACAGATACGCAGTATTTT. It translates to CAISDNRDRRTDTQYF.

This clone was counted a few times. The chain uses TRBV6-4 and TRBJ2-3; 9 bases are shared with TRBD1. CDR3 length: 15 amino acids. V was clipped by 5 bases and J by 7 bases; unmatched bases: 10. CDR1 is MRHNA and CDR2 is SNTAGT in the germline V gene. CDR3 region: CASSTNPGTGHTQYF. The DNA for the CDR3 is TGTGCCAGCAGTACCAATCCCGGGACAGGGCATACGCAGTATTTT.

This chain links TRBV5-1 with TRBJ2-3; tentative D call: TRBD1 (5 bases). There are 16 residues in the CDR3. The germline gives CDR1 SGHRS, CDR2 YFSETQ. V was trimmed by 0 bases and J by 5 bases, leaving 16 bases between them. The CDR3 sequence: CASSLASVQGLDTQYF. CDR3 DNA sequence: TGCGCCAGCAGCTTGGCCAGCGTTCAGGGATTAGATACGCAGTATTTT.

This clone has a handful of counts. The chain uses TRBV5-1 and TRBJ1-4; 7 bases map to TRBD1. Unmatched junction bases numbered 5, after V lost 3 bases and J lost 0 bases. Germline V gene sequence: CDR1 SGHRS, CDR2 YFSETQ. There are 16 residues in the CDR3. In DNA form, the CDR3 reads TGCGCCAGCAGCTCCGGGACAGCATCAACTAATGAAAAACTGTTTTTT. This sequence encodes CASSSGTASTNEKLFF. The full variable domain, completed using reference TRBV5-1 and TRBJ1-4, is KAGVTQTPRYLIKTRGQQVTLSCSPISGHRSVSWYQQTPGQGLQFLFEYFSETQRNKGNFPGRFSGRQFSNSRSEMNVSTLELGDSALYLCASSSGTASTNEKLFFGSGTQLSVL.

The V call is TRBV27, the J call TRBJ1-5; perhaps TRBD1 as D (6 bases). The germline V gene has CDR1 MNHEY and CDR2 SMNVEV (reference sequence). V shed 2 bases and J shed 1 base, with 6 bases lying between them. CDR3 length: 14 amino acids. The CDR3 is CASSLTGSNQPQHF. The CDR3, as DNA: TGTGCCAGCAGTTTAACAGGGAGCAATCAGCCCCAGCATTTT.

The table lists this clone with a count of one. V is TRBV10-3 and J is TRBJ2-2; 7 bases are shared with TRBD1. The V gene end was trimmed by 5 bases and the J gene end by 4 bases; junction bases not matched to a gene: 4. The CDR3 covers 14 residues. Germline lookup yields CDR1 ENHRY and CDR2 SYGVKD. Here the CDR3 reads CAISTGTVTGELFF. The CDR3 bases are TGTGCCATCAGTACAGGGACAGTCACCGGGGAGCTGTTTTTT.

V and J are TRBV5-1 and TRBJ2-1; weak D call: TRBD1 (6 bases). The V end lost 2 bases, the J end lost 15 bases, and 18 bases lay between the germline ends. The CDR3 runs to 13 residues. Per the germline V gene, CDR1 is SGHRS and CDR2 is YFSETQ. In DNA form, the CDR3 reads TGCGCCAGCAGCTTTCCGGACAGTTATCCGTTGTTCTTC. The encoded protein is CASSFPDSYPLFF.

The gene calls are TRBV5-1 and TRBJ1-3; D call uncertain. The length of the CDR3 is 14 residues. The V end lost 0 bases, the J end lost 6 bases, and 10 bases lay between the germline ends. The germline V gene encodes CDR1 SGHRS and CDR2 YFSETQ. CDR3 nucleotide sequence: TGCGCCAGCAGCTTGGACAGTGAATTAAACACCATATATTTT. Translation: CASSLDSELNTIYF.

This chain links TRBV28 with TRBJ2-1; D may be TRBD2 (5 bases). V was pared by 5 bases and J by 1 base, with 12 bases between. The CDR3 runs 15 residues. The V gene's germline CDR1 is MDHEN and CDR2 SYDVKM. CDR3 sequence (DNA): TGTGCCAGCAGTCAACGACTATTTTCCTACAATGAGCAGTTCTTC. Translated: CASSQRLFSYNEQFF.

The genes are TRBV18 and TRBJ1-2; perhaps TRBD1 as D (5 bases). The CDR3 covers 12 residues. Between the trimmed V and J ends, which lost 3 bases and 5 bases, there was a span of 7 bases. Germline-derived CDR1 and CDR2 are KGHSH and LQKENI. CDR3 coding DNA: TGTGCCAGCTCACCGGACATGTATGGCTACACCTTC. It yields the protein CASSPDMYGYTF. Full variable domain (missing parts from reference TRBV18 and TRBJ1-2): NAGVMQNPRHLVRRRGQEARLRCSPMKGHSHVYWYRQLPEEGLKFMVYLQKENIIDESGMPKERFSAEFPKEGPSILRIQQVVRGDSAAYFCASSPDMYGYTFGSGTRLTVV.

J is TRBJ2-3 and V is TRBV5-6; 15 positions match TRBD2. Germline CDR1 reads SGHDT; CDR2 reads YYEEEE. Losses at the gene ends were 0 bases for V and 8 bases for J; bases not matched to a gene: 7. There are 17 residues in the CDR3. CDR3 sequence (DNA): TGTGCCAGCAGCTTGGGGACTAGCGGGAGGGCCCGAGGTACGCAGTATTTT. Its protein product is CASSLGTSGRARGTQYF.

This clone was seen only once. The gene calls are TRBV6-5 and TRBJ1-3; D not certain. The V end was cut by 6 bases, the J end by 2 bases, with 14 bases between. Germline lookup yields CDR1 MNHEY and CDR2 SVGAGI. The CDR3 loop spans 15 amino acids. The CDR3 coding sequence is TGTGCCAGCAGGCAGACGGGATCCCCTGGAAACACCATATATTTT. This codes for CASRQTGSPGNTIYF.